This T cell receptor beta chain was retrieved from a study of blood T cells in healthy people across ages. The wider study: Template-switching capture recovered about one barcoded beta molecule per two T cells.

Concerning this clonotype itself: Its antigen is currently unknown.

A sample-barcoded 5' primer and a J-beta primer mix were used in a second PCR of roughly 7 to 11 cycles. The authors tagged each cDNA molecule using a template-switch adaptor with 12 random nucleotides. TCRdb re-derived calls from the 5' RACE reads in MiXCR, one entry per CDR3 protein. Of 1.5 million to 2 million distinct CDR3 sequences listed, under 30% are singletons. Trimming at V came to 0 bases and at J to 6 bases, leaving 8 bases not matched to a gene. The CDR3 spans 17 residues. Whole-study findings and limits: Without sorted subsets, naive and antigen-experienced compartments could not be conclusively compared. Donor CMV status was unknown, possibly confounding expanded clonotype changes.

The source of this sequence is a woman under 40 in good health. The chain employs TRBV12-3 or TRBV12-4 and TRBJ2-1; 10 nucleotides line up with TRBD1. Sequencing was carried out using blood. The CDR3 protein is CASSLASGTGARNEQFF. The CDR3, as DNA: TGTGCCAGCAGTTTAGCGTCCGGGACAGGGGCGCGCAATGAGCAGTTCTTC.